This TCR beta chain appears in the sequencing data of a study of shared clonotypes between healthy human individuals. Findings and limits, study-wide: Sequencing depth was expected to affect clonotype sharing among donors.

Method: immunoSEQ multiplex PCR; TCRdb's copy keeps in-frame clones and lacks some. The top ten hold 0.13% of the sample, which has about 2 million clones, 95% seen once. To note about this clone: Its antigen is currently unknown.

V gave up 7 bases and J gave up 1 base; unmatched junction bases: 7. This CDR3 has 15 amino acids. Germline V CDR1 and CDR2: MNHNS, SASEGT. Sequenced material: naive CD4+ T cells sorted from blood. Sample subset: CD45RA+ positively selected. V usage is TRBV6-1 and J usage is TRBJ1-2; 9 bases align to TRBD1. The clonotype was recovered from a man between 18 and 29 years old in good health. The CDR3 DNA reads TGTGCCAGCACCACCGGGACAGGGTTTAACTATGGCTACACCTTC. It specifies CASTTGTGFNYGYTF.